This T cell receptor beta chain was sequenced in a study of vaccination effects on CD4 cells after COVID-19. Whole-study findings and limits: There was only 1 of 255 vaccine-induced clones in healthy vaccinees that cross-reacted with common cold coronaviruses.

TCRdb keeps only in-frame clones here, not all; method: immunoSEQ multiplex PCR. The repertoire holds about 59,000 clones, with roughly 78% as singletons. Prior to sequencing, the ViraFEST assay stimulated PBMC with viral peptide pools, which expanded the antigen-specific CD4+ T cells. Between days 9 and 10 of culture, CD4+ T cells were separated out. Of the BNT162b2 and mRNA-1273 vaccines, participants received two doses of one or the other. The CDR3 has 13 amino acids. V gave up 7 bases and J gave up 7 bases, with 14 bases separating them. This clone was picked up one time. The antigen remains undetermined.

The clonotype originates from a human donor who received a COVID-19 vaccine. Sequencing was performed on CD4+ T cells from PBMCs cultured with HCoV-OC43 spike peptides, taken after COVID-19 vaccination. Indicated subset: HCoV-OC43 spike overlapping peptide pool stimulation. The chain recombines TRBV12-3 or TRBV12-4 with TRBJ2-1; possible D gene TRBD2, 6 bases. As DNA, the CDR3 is TGTGCCAGCACCCCCCGACTAGGTAATGAGCAGTTCTTC. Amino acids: CASTPRLGNEQFF.